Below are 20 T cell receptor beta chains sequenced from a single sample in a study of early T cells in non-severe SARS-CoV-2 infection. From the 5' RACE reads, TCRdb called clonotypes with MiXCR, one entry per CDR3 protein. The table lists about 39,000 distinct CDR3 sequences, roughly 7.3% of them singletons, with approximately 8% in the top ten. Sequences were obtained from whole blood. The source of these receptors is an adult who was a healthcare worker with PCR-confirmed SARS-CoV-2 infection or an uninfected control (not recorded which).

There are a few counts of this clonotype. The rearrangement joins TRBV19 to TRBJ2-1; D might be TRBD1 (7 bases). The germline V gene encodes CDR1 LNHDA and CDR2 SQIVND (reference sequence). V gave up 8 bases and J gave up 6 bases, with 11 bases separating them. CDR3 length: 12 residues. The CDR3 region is CASRQGGNEQFF. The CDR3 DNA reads TGTGCCAGTCGGCAGGGGGGCAATGAGCAGTTCTTC. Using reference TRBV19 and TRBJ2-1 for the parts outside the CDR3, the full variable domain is DGGITQSPKYLFRKEGQNVTLSCEQNLNHDAMYWYRQDPGQGLRLIYYSQIVNDFQKGDIAEGYSVSREKKESFPLTVTSAQKNPTAFYLCASRQGGNEQFFGPGTRLTVL.

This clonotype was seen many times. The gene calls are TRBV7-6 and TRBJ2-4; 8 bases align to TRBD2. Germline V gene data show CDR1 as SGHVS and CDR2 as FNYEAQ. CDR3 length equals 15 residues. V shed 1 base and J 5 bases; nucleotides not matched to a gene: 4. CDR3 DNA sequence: TGTGCCAGCAGCTTAGAAAGCGGGGGCGAAAACATTCAGTACTTC. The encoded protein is CASSLESGGENIQYF.

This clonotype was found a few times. The CDR3 sequence: CASSHRGTGGYNEQFF. The CDR3 nucleotides read TGTGCCAGCAGCCATCGCGGGACAGGGGGCTACAATGAGCAGTTCTTC. The genes are TRBV28 and TRBJ2-1; the match to TRBD1 covers 11 bases. Trimming cost V 6 bases and J 3 bases; bases outside gene matches: 7. Germline CDR1 is MDHEN and CDR2 is SYDVKM. The CDR3 spans 16 residues. The full variable domain, with the rest looked up from reference TRBV28 and TRBJ2-1, is DVKVTQSSRYLVKRTGEKVFLECVQDMDHENMFWYRQDPGLGLRLIYFSYDVKMKEKGDIPEGYSVSREKKERFSLILESASTNQTSMYLCASSHRGTGGYNEQFFGPGTRLTVL.

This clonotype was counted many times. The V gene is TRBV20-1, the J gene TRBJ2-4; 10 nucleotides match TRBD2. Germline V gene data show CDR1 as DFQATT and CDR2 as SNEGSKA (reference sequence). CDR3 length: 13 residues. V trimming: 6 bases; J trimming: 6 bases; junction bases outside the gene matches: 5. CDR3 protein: CSAPGLARNIQYF. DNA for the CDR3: TGCAGTGCGCCGGGACTAGCGAGAAACATTCAGTACTTC.

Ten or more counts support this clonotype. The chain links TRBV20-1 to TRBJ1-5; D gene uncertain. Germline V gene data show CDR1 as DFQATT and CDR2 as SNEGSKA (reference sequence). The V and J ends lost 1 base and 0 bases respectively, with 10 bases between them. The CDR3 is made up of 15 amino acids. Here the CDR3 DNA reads TGCAGTGCTAGAGGAGACGGGAATAGCAATCAGCCCCAGCATTTT. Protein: CSARGDGNSNQPQHF.

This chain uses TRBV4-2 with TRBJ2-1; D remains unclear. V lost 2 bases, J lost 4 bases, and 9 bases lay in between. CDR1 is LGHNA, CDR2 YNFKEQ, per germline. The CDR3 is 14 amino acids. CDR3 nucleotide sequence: TGTGCCAGCAGCCAACCATCCAGGTACAATGAGCAGTTCTTC. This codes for CASSQPSRYNEQFF.

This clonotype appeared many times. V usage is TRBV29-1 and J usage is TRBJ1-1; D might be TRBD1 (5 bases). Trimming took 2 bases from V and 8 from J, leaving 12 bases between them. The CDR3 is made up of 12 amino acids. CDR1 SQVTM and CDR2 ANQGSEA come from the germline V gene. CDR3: CSVEPQGEEAFF. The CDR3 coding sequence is TGCAGCGTTGAACCCCAGGGAGAAGAAGCTTTCTTT.

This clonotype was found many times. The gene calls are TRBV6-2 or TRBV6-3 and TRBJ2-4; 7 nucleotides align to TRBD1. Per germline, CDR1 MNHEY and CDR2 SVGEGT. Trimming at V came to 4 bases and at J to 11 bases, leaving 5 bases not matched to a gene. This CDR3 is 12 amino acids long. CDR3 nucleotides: TGTGCCAGCAGTTGGACAGGAGATCTTCAGTACTTC. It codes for CASSWTGDLQYF.

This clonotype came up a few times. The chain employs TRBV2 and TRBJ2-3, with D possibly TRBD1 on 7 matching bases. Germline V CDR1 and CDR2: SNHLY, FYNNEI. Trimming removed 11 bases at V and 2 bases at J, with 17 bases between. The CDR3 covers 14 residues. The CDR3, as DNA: TGTGCCGCTGCAGGGGGGCATCCCACAGATACGCAGTATTTT. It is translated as CAAAGGHPTDTQYF.

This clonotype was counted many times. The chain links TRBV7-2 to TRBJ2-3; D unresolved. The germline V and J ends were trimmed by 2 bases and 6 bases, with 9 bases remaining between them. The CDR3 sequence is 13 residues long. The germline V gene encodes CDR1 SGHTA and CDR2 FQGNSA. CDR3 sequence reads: CASSLRGRDTQYF. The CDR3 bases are TGTGCCAGCAGCTTAAGAGGCAGGGATACGCAGTATTTT.

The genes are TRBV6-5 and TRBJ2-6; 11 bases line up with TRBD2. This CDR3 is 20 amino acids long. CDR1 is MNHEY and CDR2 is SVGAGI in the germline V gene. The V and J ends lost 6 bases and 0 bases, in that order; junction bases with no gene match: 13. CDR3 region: CASSLTSGGLFFSGANVLTF. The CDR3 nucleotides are TGTGCCAGCAGCCTCACTAGCGGGGGCCTTTTTTTCTCTGGGGCCAACGTCCTGACTTTC.

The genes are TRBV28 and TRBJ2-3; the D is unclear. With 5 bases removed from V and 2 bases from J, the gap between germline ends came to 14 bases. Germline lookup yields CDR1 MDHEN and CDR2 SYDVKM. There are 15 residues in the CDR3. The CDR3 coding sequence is TGTGCCAGCAGTGACCAACAGACTTACACAGATACGCAGTATTTT. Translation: CASSDQQTYTDTQYF.

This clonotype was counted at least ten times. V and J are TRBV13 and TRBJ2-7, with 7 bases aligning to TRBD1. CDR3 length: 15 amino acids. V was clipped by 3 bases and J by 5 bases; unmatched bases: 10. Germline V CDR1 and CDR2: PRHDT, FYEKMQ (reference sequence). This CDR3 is CASSFSDEGANEQYF. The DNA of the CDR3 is TGTGCCAGCAGCTTTAGCGATGAGGGGGCCAACGAGCAGTACTTC. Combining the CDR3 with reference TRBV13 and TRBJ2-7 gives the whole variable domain AAGVIQSPRHLIKEKRETATLKCYPIPRHDTVYWYQQGPGQDPQFLISFYEKMQSDKGSIPDRFSAQQFSDYHSELNMSSLELGDSALYFCASSFSDEGANEQYFGPGTRLTVT.

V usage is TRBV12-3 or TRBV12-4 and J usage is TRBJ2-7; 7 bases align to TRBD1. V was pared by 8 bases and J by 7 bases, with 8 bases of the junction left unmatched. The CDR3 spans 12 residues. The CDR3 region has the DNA TGTGCCAGCTCGACAGGGTTGTGGGAGCAGTACTTC. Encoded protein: CASSTGLWEQYF.

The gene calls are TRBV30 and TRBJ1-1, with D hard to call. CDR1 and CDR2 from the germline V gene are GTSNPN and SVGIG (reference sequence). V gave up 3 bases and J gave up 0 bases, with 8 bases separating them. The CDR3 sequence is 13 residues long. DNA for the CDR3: TGTGCCTGGAGCCAGTACCTGAACACTGAAGCTTTCTTT. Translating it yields CAWSQYLNTEAFF.

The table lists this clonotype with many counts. The CDR3 DNA follows: TGCAGCGGACAGGACTCCTACGAGCAGTACTTC. Protein: CSGQDSYEQYF. The chain carries TRBV29-1 and TRBJ2-7; tentative D call: TRBD1 (6 bases). V was clipped by 7 bases and J by 0 bases, with 7 bases between them. The CDR3 runs 11 residues. The germline V gene has CDR1 SQVTM and CDR2 ANQGSEA.

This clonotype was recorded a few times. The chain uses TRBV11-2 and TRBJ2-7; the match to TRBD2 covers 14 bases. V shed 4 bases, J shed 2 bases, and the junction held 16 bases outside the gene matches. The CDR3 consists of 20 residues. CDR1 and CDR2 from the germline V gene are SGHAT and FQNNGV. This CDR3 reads CASSSKTPGLAGELAYEQYF. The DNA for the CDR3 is TGTGCCAGCAGCTCGAAGACTCCGGGACTAGCGGGGGAACTAGCCTACGAGCAGTACTTC.

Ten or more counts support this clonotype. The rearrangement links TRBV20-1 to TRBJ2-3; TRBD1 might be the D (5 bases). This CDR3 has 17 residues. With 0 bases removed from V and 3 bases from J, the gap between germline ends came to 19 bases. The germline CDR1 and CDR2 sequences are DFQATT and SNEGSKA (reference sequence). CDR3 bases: TGCAGTGCTAGAGATCTCATAGGGGCGAGTTGGACAGATACGCAGTATTTT. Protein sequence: CSARDLIGASWTDTQYF.

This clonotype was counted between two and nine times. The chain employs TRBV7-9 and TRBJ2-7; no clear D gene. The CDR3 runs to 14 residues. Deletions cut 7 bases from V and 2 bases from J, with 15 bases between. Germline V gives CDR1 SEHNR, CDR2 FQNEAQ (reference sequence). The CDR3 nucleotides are TGTGCCAGCACCCCCCCCTACGGAGCCTACGAGCAGTACTTC. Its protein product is CASTPPYGAYEQYF.

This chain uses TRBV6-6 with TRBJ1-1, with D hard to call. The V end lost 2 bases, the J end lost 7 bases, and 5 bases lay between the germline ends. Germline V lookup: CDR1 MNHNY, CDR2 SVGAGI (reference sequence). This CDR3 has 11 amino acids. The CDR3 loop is CASSYELEAFF. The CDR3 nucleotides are TGTGCCAGCAGTTACGAGCTTGAAGCTTTCTTT.